Included here is one T cell receptor (beta chain) sequence, with context. Its specificity is not known. The PCR had 60 Vbeta and 13 Jbeta primers. In the authors' methods: Unique TCR beta chains totaled some 81 million in a later count, with around 11 million of them shared. Repertoires were generated with immunoSEQ multiplex PCR, while TCRdb's copy carries only in-frame clones and drops some. The V and J calls and clone size are taken from that table; D and trimming were inferred from the DNA. The data contain around 170,000 clones, about four fifths of them seen just once; the ten biggest clones take up 1.5% to 1.9%. Each of the donors was a healthy bone marrow donor. The CDR3 totals 16 residues. The germline V and J ends were trimmed by 4 bases and 4 bases, with 15 bases remaining between them. CDR1 SGDLS and CDR2 YYNGEE come from the germline V gene. The data derive from a study of cytomegalovirus exposure and HLA in healthy donors. Notes on the study in general: Sequence variants that were highly shared formed a cluster that was likely a sequencing artifact. Researchers left out some V segments, among them TRBV6-2 and TRBV6-3, as indistinguishable.

Sequenced input: PBMCs. This chain links TRBV9 with TRBJ1-6; perhaps TRBD1 as D (6 bases). The TCR was taken from a man in his forties or fifties in good health and CMV-seronegative. This CDR3 is CASSSSGGHYNSPLHF. Here the CDR3 DNA reads TGTGCCAGCAGCTCTAGTGGGGGACATTATAATTCACCCCTCCACTTT.